This T cell receptor (beta chain) was found in a study of T-cell memory formation after mild COVID-19 (dated by TCRdb to the early 2020s). As for the study more broadly: TCR sequence clusters from the two donors were found to be largely donor specific. T-cell clones expanding and contracting after mild COVID-19 in two donors were tracked by longitudinal TCRalpha and TCRbeta repertoire sequencing. Two young, previously healthy adult volunteers made up the cohort, one male and one female.

Sequencer: Illumina NovaSeq 6000. Using 5'RACE with constant-segment primers, TCRalpha and TCRbeta cDNA libraries were constructed, with sample barcodes and unique molecular identifiers added in the process. RNA was extracted from every sample with Trizol reagent. Library amplification was performed in two PCR steps, and a second sample barcode and Illumina TruSeq adapters were introduced in the second step. Sequencing of libraries was performed on an Illumina NovaSeq with 2 x 150 bp paired-end reads. The original methods were these. The reads were demultiplexed and collapsed into UMI-guided consensus sequences using migec v1.2.7. Using mixcr v2.1.11, UMI consensuses were aligned to TRA and TRB V and J templates and then assembled into clonotypes. Clonotypes were classified as expanded or contracted when called significant by both edgeR and NoisET, with noise models trained on biological replicates. For edgeR calls, the thresholds were a false discovery rate-adjusted p below 0.01 and a log2 fold-change of 1. PCA with hierarchical clustering of max-normalized trajectories of the 1000 most abundant clonotypes was used as exploratory dynamics analysis. Separately sequenced CD4+ and CD8+ repertoires were used to assign the CD4 or CD8 phenotype of responding clones. TCRdb reworked the public reads: Q25 trimming with fastp, MiXCR clone assembly, productive beta chains retained. Under each unique CDR3 protein, matching rows form one entry showing the most common genes and DNA. The V and J calls reflect TCRdb's pipeline rather than the authors' work. This sample comprises approximately 290,000 distinct CDR3 sequences, around a sixth of them detected only once. The ten most abundant clones make up 22% of the sample.

The study at large found these results: Some responding clones were detected in pre-infection memory, suggesting pre-existing cross-reactive memory T cells joined the SARS-CoV-2 response. Balanced CD4/CD8 phenotypes were observed for clones contracting from day 15 to 85, whereas a bias towards CD4+ was observed for a second wave of clones expanding from day 15 to 37. Only a couple of mild cases were covered by the study, and larger cohorts that include severe cases with pre-infection samples were considered necessary. Contracting CD4+ clones were located mainly in the CM and EM memory subsets, whereas CD8+ clones were found to be enriched in EMRA. Whether the second-wave clones peaking on day 37 were SARS-CoV-2 specific was not confirmed.

Ficoll-Paque density gradient centrifugation was used to isolate PBMCs. There are a few counts of this clonotype. This receptor's antigen is unknown. No per-base quality is available; no much larger clone lies one base away. The sample comprised PBMCs or a T cell subset sorted from them (not recorded which). The source of this sequence is a man aged 18 to 29 who had mild COVID-19 (a few samples of this study predate the infection). The sample titles of this study are shuffled in the database, so cell type and time point are left out; the donor was told from shared clones.

The encoded CDR3 is CASSTGLSYGYTF. The nucleotide sequence reads TGTGCCAGCAGTACAGGGCTCAGCTATGGCTACACCTTC. Recombination joined TRBV27 with TRBJ1-2; the best D guess is TRBD1, with 6 bases matching. V loses 5 bases of germline sequence and J loses 4 bases, and the interval between the two ends is 11 bases. Inclusive of the bounding cysteine and phenylalanine, the CDR3 is 13 residues long. Of the read, only the CDR3 DNA is kept; its 39 bases are in frame from base 1. Reading the germline V gene (reference sequence) gives CDR1 MNHEY and CDR2 SMNVEV.